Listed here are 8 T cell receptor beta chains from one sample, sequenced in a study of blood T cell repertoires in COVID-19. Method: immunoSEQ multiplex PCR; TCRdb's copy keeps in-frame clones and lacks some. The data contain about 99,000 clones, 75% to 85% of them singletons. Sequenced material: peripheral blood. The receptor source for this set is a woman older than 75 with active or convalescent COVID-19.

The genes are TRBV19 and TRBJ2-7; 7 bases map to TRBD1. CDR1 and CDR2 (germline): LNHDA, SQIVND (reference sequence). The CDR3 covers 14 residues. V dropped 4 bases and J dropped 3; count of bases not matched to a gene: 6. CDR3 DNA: TGTGCCAGTAGTACGACAGGGCAGGGCTACGAGCAGTACTTC. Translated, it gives CASSTTGQGYEQYF.

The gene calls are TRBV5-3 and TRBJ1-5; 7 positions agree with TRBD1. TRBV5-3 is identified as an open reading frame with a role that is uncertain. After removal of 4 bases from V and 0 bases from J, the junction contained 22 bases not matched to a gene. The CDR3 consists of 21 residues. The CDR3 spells CARSRPGQQSQGAVSNQPQHF. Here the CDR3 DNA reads TGTGCCAGAAGCCGTCCGGGACAGCAGAGCCAGGGAGCGGTTAGCAATCAGCCCCAGCATTTT.

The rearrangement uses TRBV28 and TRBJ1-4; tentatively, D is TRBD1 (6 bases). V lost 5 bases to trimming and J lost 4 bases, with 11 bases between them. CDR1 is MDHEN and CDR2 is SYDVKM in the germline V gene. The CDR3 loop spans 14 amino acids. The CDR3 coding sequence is TGTGCCAGCAGTGGACAGCCTCTTAATGAAAAACTGTTTTTT. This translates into CASSGQPLNEKLFF.

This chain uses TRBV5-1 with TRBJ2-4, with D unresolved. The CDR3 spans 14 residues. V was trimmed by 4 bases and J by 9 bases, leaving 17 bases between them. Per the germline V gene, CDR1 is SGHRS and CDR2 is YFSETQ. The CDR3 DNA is TGCGCCAGCAGCCTCACACCCACCAGTCCCATTCAGTACTTC. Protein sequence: CASSLTPTSPIQYF.

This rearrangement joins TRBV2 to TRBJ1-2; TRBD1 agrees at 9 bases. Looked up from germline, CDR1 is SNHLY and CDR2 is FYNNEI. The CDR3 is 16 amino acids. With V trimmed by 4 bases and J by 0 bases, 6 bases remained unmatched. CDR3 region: CASSGDRVGANYGYTF. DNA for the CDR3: TGTGCCAGCAGTGGGGACAGGGTGGGGGCTAACTATGGCTACACCTTC.

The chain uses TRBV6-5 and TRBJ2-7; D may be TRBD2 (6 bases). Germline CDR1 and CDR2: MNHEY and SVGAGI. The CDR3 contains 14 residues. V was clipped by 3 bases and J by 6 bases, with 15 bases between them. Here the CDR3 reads CASSYAGQGTEQYF. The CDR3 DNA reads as TGTGCCAGCAGTTATGCGGGGCAAGGGACCGAGCAGTACTTC.

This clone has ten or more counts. The CDR3 here is CASSLVGIAGRYTQYF. CDR3 sequence (DNA): TGTGCCAGCAGCTTAGTAGGGATAGCGGGTCGCTATACGCAGTATTTT. This chain links TRBV11-2 with TRBJ2-3; 7 bases align to TRBD2. In germline, CDR1 is SGHAT, CDR2 FQNNGV. Losses at the gene ends were 1 base for V and 7 bases for J; bases not matched to a gene: 11. The CDR3 totals 16 residues.

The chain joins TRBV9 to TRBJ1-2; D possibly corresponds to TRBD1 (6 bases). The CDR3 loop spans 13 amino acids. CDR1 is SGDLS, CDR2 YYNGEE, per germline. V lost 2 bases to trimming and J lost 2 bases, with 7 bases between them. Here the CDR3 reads CASSVQGNYGYTF. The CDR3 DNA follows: TGTGCCAGCAGCGTCCAGGGGAACTATGGCTACACCTTC.